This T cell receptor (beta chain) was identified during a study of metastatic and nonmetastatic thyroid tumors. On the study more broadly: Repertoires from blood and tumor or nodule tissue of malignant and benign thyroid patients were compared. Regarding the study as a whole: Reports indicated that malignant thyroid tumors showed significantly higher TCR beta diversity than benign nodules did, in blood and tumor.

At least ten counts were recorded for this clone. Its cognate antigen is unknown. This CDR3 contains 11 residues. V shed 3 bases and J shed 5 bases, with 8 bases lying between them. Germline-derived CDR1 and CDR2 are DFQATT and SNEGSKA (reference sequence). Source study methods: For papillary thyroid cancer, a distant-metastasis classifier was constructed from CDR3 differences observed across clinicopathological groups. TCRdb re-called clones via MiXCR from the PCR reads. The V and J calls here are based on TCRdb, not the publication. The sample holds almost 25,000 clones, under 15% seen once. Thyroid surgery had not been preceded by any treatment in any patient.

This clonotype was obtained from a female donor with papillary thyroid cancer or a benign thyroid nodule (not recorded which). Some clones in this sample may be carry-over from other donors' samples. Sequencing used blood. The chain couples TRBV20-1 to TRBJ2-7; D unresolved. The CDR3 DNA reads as TGCAGTGCTAGTGACATGGACGAGCAGTACTTC. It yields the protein CSASDMDEQYF.